These 26 T cell receptor beta chains originate from one sample sequenced in a study of T cell responses to AZD1222 COVID-19 vaccine. Profiling relied on immunoSEQ multiplex PCR, and the TCRdb table lists in-frame clones only, not all of them. This table holds 89,000 or so clones, 80% to 95% found once. Sample: peripheral blood, taken 28 days after the second AZD1222 dose. The origin of the receptors is an adult who received the AZD1222 COVID-19 vaccine.

The sample holds one count of this clone. The chain combines TRBV4-2 with TRBJ1-1; 7 bases align to TRBD1. The CDR3 spans 14 residues. Germline V gene sequence: CDR1 LGHNA, CDR2 YNFKEQ. V was pared by 4 bases and J by 2 bases, with 4 bases of the junction left unmatched. The CDR3 here is CASSRGQDNTEAFF. The CDR3 DNA sequence: TGTGCCAGCAGCCGAGGACAGGATAACACTGAAGCTTTCTTT.

The J gene is TRBJ2-7, the V gene TRBV9; the D call may be TRBD1 or TRBD2 (5 bases each). This CDR3 spans 15 amino acids. V was cut by 4 bases and J by 3 bases, with 17 bases left in between. Germline CDR1 is SGDLS and CDR2 is YYNGEE. The CDR3 here is CASSTTPRGRYEQYF. The CDR3, as DNA: TGTGCCAGCAGCACCACCCCCCGGGGCCGCTACGAGCAGTACTTC.

This clone was observed a single time. The chain recombines TRBV30 with TRBJ2-7; D assignment may be TRBD1 or TRBD2 (6 bases each). In germline, CDR1 is GTSNPN, CDR2 SVGIG (reference sequence). The germline V and J ends were trimmed by 2 bases and 0 bases, with 17 bases remaining between them. This CDR3 region has 16 residues. CDR3 in DNA: TGTGCCTGGAGTTCACGAGGGGGGTGGAGCTCCTACGAGCAGTACTTC. This sequence encodes CAWSSRGGWSSYEQYF.

The chain uses TRBV5-4 and TRBJ1-1, with D perhaps TRBD1 (6 bases). CDR1 and CDR2 from the germline V gene are SGHNT and YYREEE (reference sequence). This CDR3 comprises 15 residues. V shed 3 bases and J shed 4 bases, with 16 bases lying between them. The CDR3 region has the DNA TGTGCCAGCAGCTGGGGGGGGGCCAAGGGCACTGAAGCTTTCTTT. Amino acid sequence: CASSWGGAKGTEAFF.

This clone was observed a single time. V and J are TRBV6-1 and TRBJ1-4; possible D gene TRBD1, 6 bases. CDR1 and CDR2 from the germline V gene are MNHNS and SASEGT. V was shortened by 3 bases and J by 8 bases, with 13 bases between the two germline ends. The CDR3 extends over 14 amino acids. CDR3 residues: CASSDDRLEEKLFF. CDR3 DNA: TGTGCCAGCAGTGATGACAGGTTGGAGGAAAAACTGTTTTTT.

J is TRBJ2-1 and V is TRBV5-1; D possibly corresponds to TRBD2 (6 bases). V lost 2 bases to trimming and J lost 4 bases, with 16 bases between them. The CDR3 sequence is 16 residues long. Germline-derived CDR1 and CDR2 are SGHRS and YFSETQ. The CDR3 sequence is CASSFTGSGLYNEQFF. As DNA, the CDR3 is TGCGCCAGCAGCTTCACCGGGAGCGGGTTGTACAATGAGCAGTTCTTC.

The chain uses TRBV6-5 and TRBJ1-5, with D uncertain. Per germline, CDR1 MNHEY and CDR2 SVGAGI. This CDR3 contains 15 residues. V lost 7 bases and J lost 5, with 18 bases in between. The CDR3 bases are TGTGCCAGCAAATTGGTACAGCCCCTTGATCAGCCCCAGCATTTT. This encodes CASKLVQPLDQPQHF.

The V call is TRBV11-2, the J call TRBJ2-2; 8 bases fit TRBD2. The CDR3 length is 17 residues. Germline CDR1 is SGHAT and CDR2 is FQNNGV. V shed 0 bases and J 3 bases; nucleotides not matched to a gene: 6. CDR3 loop: CASSLELTSGYTGELFF. In nucleotides, the CDR3 is TGTGCCAGCAGCTTAGAATTAACTAGCGGTTACACCGGGGAGCTGTTTTTT.

V and J are TRBV11-1 and TRBJ2-7, with TRBD1 matching 12 bases. V lost 5 bases to trimming and J lost 10 bases; unmatched junction nucleotides: 9. Germline CDR1 SGHAT, CDR2 FQDESV (reference sequence). This CDR3 spans 14 amino acids. CDR3 residues: CASSLRRDRGHQYF. CDR3 nucleotides: TGTGCCAGCAGCCTCAGGCGGGACAGGGGGCATCAGTACTTC.

V usage is TRBV14 and J usage is TRBJ2-3; D is perhaps TRBD1 (5 bases). Germline V CDR1 and CDR2: SGHDN, FVKESK. V lost 5 bases, J lost 3 bases, and 12 bases lay in between. The CDR3 consists of 14 residues. CDR3 bases: TGTGCCAGCAGCTACAGGATTCGAACAGATACGCAGTATTTT. Translation gives CASSYRIRTDTQYF. The full variable domain, its missing parts supplied by reference TRBV14 and TRBJ2-3, is EAGVTQFPSHSVIEKGQTVTLRCDPISGHDNLYWYRRVMGKEIKFLLHFVKESKQDESGMPNNRFLAERTGGTYSTLKVQPAELEDSGVYFCASSYRIRTDTQYFGPGTRLTVL.

The chain employs TRBV7-9 and TRBJ1-1; a possible D gene is TRBD1 (5 bases). The CDR3 runs 16 residues. V lost 2 bases and J lost 4, with 17 bases in between. The germline V gene encodes CDR1 SEHNR and CDR2 FQNEAQ (reference sequence). CDR3 sequence: CASSLFNGGRGTEAFF. CDR3 bases: TGTGCCAGCAGCTTATTTAACGGGGGTAGGGGCACTGAAGCTTTCTTT. Full variable domain (remainder filled in from reference TRBV7-9 and TRBJ1-1): DTGVSQNPRHKITKRGQNVTFRCDPISEHNRLYWYRQTLGQGPEFLTYFQNEAQLEKSRLLSDRFSAERPKGSFSTLEIQRTEQGDSAMYLCASSLFNGGRGTEAFFGQGTRLTVV.

The CDR3 region has the DNA TGCGCCAGCAGCCAAGTCATCTGGGGCGGGGAGCCCCAGCATTTT. Translation gives CASSQVIWGGEPQHF. V is TRBV4-1 and J is TRBJ1-5, with D perhaps TRBD1 (5 bases). V was clipped by 1 base and J by 8 bases, with 15 bases between them. Germline CDR1 reads MGHRA; CDR2 reads YSYEKL. This CDR3 contains 15 residues.

The rearrangement uses TRBV7-3 and TRBJ2-4, with D tentatively TRBD1 (6 bases). There are 20 residues in the CDR3. V gave up 5 bases and J gave up 0 bases, with 26 bases separating them. Germline assignment: CDR1 SGHTA and CDR2 FQGTGA. DNA of the CDR3: TGTGCCAGCAGCCCCAAATGCACGGACAGCCCGTCGCTAGCCAAAAACATTCAGTACTTC. This gives the protein CASSPKCTDSPSLAKNIQYF.

The rearrangement links TRBV9 to TRBJ2-7; 13 nucleotides line up with TRBD2. CDR1 and CDR2 (germline): SGDLS, YYNGEE. The V and J ends lost 3 bases and 3 bases, in that order; junction bases with no gene match: 3. The CDR3 sequence is 15 residues long. CDR3 loop: CASSGGLAGNYEQYF. The DNA of the CDR3 is TGTGCCAGCAGCGGGGGACTAGCGGGAAACTACGAGCAGTACTTC.

This rearrangement joins TRBV19 to TRBJ1-4; 8 bases match TRBD1. The CDR3 runs 15 residues. The germline V gene has CDR1 LNHDA and CDR2 SQIVND (reference sequence). The V gene end was trimmed by 5 bases and the J gene end by 4 bases; junction bases not matched to a gene: 6. CDR3 DNA sequence: TGTGCCAGTAGTTCAAACAGGGGGGTTAATGAAAAACTGTTTTTT. This encodes CASSSNRGVNEKLFF. Full variable domain (missing parts from reference TRBV19 and TRBJ1-4): DGGITQSPKYLFRKEGQNVTLSCEQNLNHDAMYWYRQDPGQGLRLIYYSQIVNDFQKGDIAEGYSVSREKKESFPLTVTSAQKNPTAFYLCASSSNRGVNEKLFFGSGTQLSVL.

The chain recombines TRBV11-2 with TRBJ2-7, with TRBD2 identical over 9 bases. Trimming at V came to 5 bases and at J to 4 bases, leaving 6 bases not matched to a gene. This CDR3 contains 14 residues. CDR1 and CDR2 from the germline V gene are SGHAT and FQNNGV. The CDR3 bases are TGTGCCAGCAGCCTCGTAGCGGGAGCTTACGAGCAGTACTTC. This sequence encodes CASSLVAGAYEQYF.

The rearrangement joins TRBV29-1 to TRBJ1-5; 11 positions match TRBD1. After removal of 6 bases from V and 0 bases from J, the junction contained 1 base not matched to a gene. The V gene's germline CDR1 is SQVTM and CDR2 ANQGSEA. CDR3 length equals 14 residues. CDR3 coding DNA: TGCAGCGTAGGGACAGGGGGTAGCAATCAGCCCCAGCATTTT. Amino acids: CSVGTGGSNQPQHF.

The chain combines TRBV5-1 with TRBJ1-1; TRBD1 matches 10 bases. In germline, CDR1 is SGHRS, CDR2 YFSETQ. The CDR3 runs to 16 residues. V lost 7 bases, J lost 6 bases, and 15 bases stayed unmatched. The CDR3 coding sequence is TGCGCCAGCTACGATTCTCCGGGACAGGGGTATTCTGAAGCTTTCTTT. It specifies CASYDSPGQGYSEAFF.

The CDR3: CASSLGGNKNIQYF. For the CDR3, the DNA is TGTGCCAGCAGCTTAGGGGGAAACAAAAACATTCAGTACTTC. The genes are TRBV7-9 and TRBJ2-4; D gene unclear. Trimming cost V 1 base and J 3 bases, with 7 bases left between them. Germline V CDR1 and CDR2: SEHNR, FQNEAQ (reference sequence). The CDR3 totals 14 residues.

The chain has TRBV18 and TRBJ1-4; TRBD1 matches 9 bases. Germline CDR1 reads KGHSH; CDR2 reads LQKENI. Trimming at V came to 3 bases and at J to 5 bases, leaving 10 bases not matched to a gene. The CDR3 runs 17 residues. In DNA form, the CDR3 reads TGTGCCAGCTCACCGGGACAGGGTTTATTCGGGAATGAAAAACTGTTTTTT. Translating it yields CASSPGQGLFGNEKLFF.

The V call is TRBV19, the J call TRBJ1-3, with D perhaps matching TRBD1 (5 bases). This CDR3 contains 15 residues. The germline gives CDR1 LNHDA, CDR2 SQIVND (reference sequence). V was shortened by 5 bases and J by 0 bases, with 11 bases between the two germline ends. As DNA, the CDR3 is TGTGCCAGTAGTGGGGGACCGATCTCTGGAAACACCATATATTTT. Residues: CASSGGPISGNTIYF. Full variable domain (outside the CDR3, taken from reference TRBV19 and TRBJ1-3): DGGITQSPKYLFRKEGQNVTLSCEQNLNHDAMYWYRQDPGQGLRLIYYSQIVNDFQKGDIAEGYSVSREKKESFPLTVTSAQKNPTAFYLCASSGGPISGNTIYFGEGSWLTVV.

The chain has TRBV10-3 and TRBJ1-1; no clear D gene. Trimming pared 7 bases from V and 0 bases from J, leaving 9 bases between. The CDR3 length is 13 residues. Looked up from germline, CDR1 is ENHRY and CDR2 is SYGVKD. The CDR3 here is CAITRDMNTEAFF. The CDR3 DNA reads TGTGCCATCACTCGCGACATGAACACTGAAGCTTTCTTT.

The V call is TRBV7-8, the J call TRBJ1-4; tentative D call: TRBD1 (5 bases). V was shortened by 5 bases and J by 7 bases, with 26 bases between the two germline ends. The CDR3 is 18 amino acids. The V gene's germline CDR1 is SGHVS and CDR2 FQNEAQ. DNA for the CDR3: TGTGCCAGCAGCCCCAATGGGGCAGGGTTGGGCCTGCTTGAAAAACTGTTTTTT. Protein: CASSPNGAGLGLLEKLFF.

J is TRBJ1-4 and V is TRBV5-1, with a possible D match to TRBD1 (6 bases). The germline gives CDR1 SGHRS, CDR2 YFSETQ. V was trimmed by 4 bases and J by 0 bases, leaving 13 bases between them. The CDR3 runs 16 residues. In DNA form, the CDR3 reads TGCGCCAGCAGCCCAGGGACATCCGCAACTAATGAAAAACTGTTTTTT. Protein product: CASSPGTSATNEKLFF.

This chain connects TRBV5-1 to TRBJ1-1, with 11 bases aligning to TRBD1. CDR3 length: 15 amino acids. J gave up 4 bases and V 3 bases, and 5 bases lay outside the gene matches. The germline V gene has CDR1 SGHRS and CDR2 YFSETQ. CDR3 sequence (DNA): TGCGCCAGCAGCTGGACAGGGGGCTGGGGCACTGAAGCTTTCTTT. This codes for CASSWTGGWGTEAFF.

This rearrangement joins TRBV2 to TRBJ1-5, with 9 bases identical to TRBD1. CDR1 is SNHLY and CDR2 is FYNNEI in the germline V gene. V dropped 8 bases and J dropped 6; count of bases not matched to a gene: 8. The CDR3 spans 14 residues. The DNA of the CDR3 is TGTGCCAGCGCCGGACAGGGGAAGTTTCAGCCCCAGCATTTT. As protein: CASAGQGKFQPQHF.